The 13 T cell receptor beta chains listed next were all sequenced from one sample in a study of T cells in Graves' hyperthyroidism and ophthalmopathy. Amplified TCR beta CDR3 regions came from RNA transcripts. In the first-round RT-PCR of the TCR CDR3, the HTBI primer set was used. Using its own MiXCR run on the multiplex PCR reads, TCRdb lists one record per CDR3 protein. The table records around 520,000 distinct CDR3 sequences, 12% to 15% of them present only once. The sample comprised blood. The receptor set was obtained from a woman between 35 and 50 years old with Graves' hyperthyroidism.

This clonotype was seen many times. This chain uses TRBV10-2 with TRBJ1-2, with TRBD1 matching 9 bases. Germline values: CDR1 WSHSY, CDR2 SAAADI. CDR3 size: 12 residues. Trimming cost V 7 bases and J 7 bases; bases outside gene matches: 4. The CDR3 loop reads CASTGTGSGYTF. CDR3 bases: TGCGCCAGCACCGGGACAGGGTCTGGCTACACCTTC.

At least ten counts were recorded for this clonotype. The chain joins TRBV12-3 or TRBV12-4 to TRBJ2-7; D possibly corresponds to TRBD1 (5 bases). CDR3 length equals 14 residues. V shed 7 bases and J shed 0 bases, with 13 bases lying between them. The CDR3 DNA sequence: TGTGCCAGCAAAGGGGCAGGTAGCTCCTACGAGCAGTACTTC. It specifies CASKGAGSSYEQYF.

Concerning this clonotype: It may be a read error: a sequence one base away is much more abundant. V usage is TRBV5-1 and J usage is TRBJ2-7; TRBD2 is a possible D gene (6 bases). CDR1 and CDR2 from the germline V gene are SGHRS and YFSETQ. The V end lost 5 bases, the J end lost 5 bases, and 17 bases lay between the germline ends. This CDR3 is 14 amino acids long. In DNA, the CDR3 is TGCGCCAGCAGTTGGCGGGACTGGGAGGACGAGCAGTACTTC. Its protein is CASSWRDWEDEQYF.

A note on this clonotype: This may come from a read error, since a much larger clone is one base off. The chain combines TRBV7-9 with TRBJ2-6, with D perhaps matching TRBD1 or TRBD2 (5 bases each). Germline V gives CDR1 SEHNR, CDR2 FQNEAQ (reference sequence). The CDR3 extends over 15 amino acids. CDR3 amino acids: CASSERGSGDNVLTF. For the CDR3, the DNA is TGTGCCAGCAGCGAGAGGGGCTCTGGGGACAACGTCCTGACTTTC.

This clonotype showed up just a few times. The V gene is TRBV19, the J gene TRBJ2-1; a possible D gene is TRBD2 (5 bases). V gave up 4 bases and J gave up 8 bases, with 21 bases separating them. This CDR3 spans 16 amino acids. Germline V lookup: CDR1 LNHDA, CDR2 SQIVND (reference sequence). Written as DNA, the CDR3 is TGTGCCAGTAGTACCCGGACGACTGGACCGAGGGATGAGCAGTTCTTC. Protein: CASSTRTTGPRDEQFF.

This clonotype was picked up many times. The chain joins TRBV2 to TRBJ1-1, with D tentatively TRBD1 (5 bases). The CDR3 loop spans 12 amino acids. CDR1 SNHLY and CDR2 FYNNEI come from the germline V gene. V lost 6 bases, J lost 6 bases, and 11 bases lay in between. CDR3 residues: CASREDKAEAFF. The DNA of the CDR3 is TGTGCCAGCAGGGAGGACAAGGCTGAAGCTTTCTTT. Full variable domain (rest looked up from reference TRBV2 and TRBJ1-1): EPEVTQTPSHQVTQMGQEVILRCVPISNHLYFYWYRQILGQKVEFLVSFYNNEISEKSEIFDDQFSVERPDGSNFTLKIRSTKLEDSAMYFCASREDKAEAFFGQGTRLTVV.

The table lists this clonotype with many counts. The chain combines TRBV6-5 with TRBJ2-3; D is uncertain. Germline loops: CDR1 MNHEY, CDR2 SVGAGI. The ends were cut back, 2 bases at V and 1 base at J, with 16 bases in the middle. This CDR3 comprises 17 residues. The CDR3 region is CASSYRVGPSGTDTQYF. CDR3 bases: TGTGCCAGCAGTTACAGGGTAGGACCATCGGGCACAGATACGCAGTATTTT.

In its sample, this clonotype was seen many times. The V call is TRBV5-1, the J call TRBJ2-3; D is ambiguous. Between the trimmed V and J ends, which lost 0 bases and 7 bases, there was a span of 15 bases. The CDR3 has 15 residues. Per the germline V gene, CDR1 is SGHRS and CDR2 is YFSETQ. The CDR3 spells CASSLAVGDSNTQYF. The CDR3 DNA reads as TGCGCCAGCAGCTTGGCCGTGGGCGATTCTAATACGCAGTATTTT.

The chain is built from TRBV5-4 and TRBJ2-1; unclear D gene. The CDR3 is 16 residues long. V was shortened by 0 bases and J by 2 bases, with 12 bases between the two germline ends. Germline V gene lookup returns CDR1 SGHNT and CDR2 YYREEE (reference sequence). The DNA of the CDR3 is TGTGCCAGCAGCTTGGACCCCTCAGACCCCTACAATGAGCAGTTCTTC. Protein: CASSLDPSDPYNEQFF.

This clonotype appeared many times. The rearrangement links TRBV5-8 to TRBJ1-1; no reliable D call. Trimming removed 1 base from V and 4 bases from J, with 14 bases in between. This CDR3 is 15 amino acids long. CDR1 SGHTS and CDR2 YDEGEE come from the germline V gene. CDR3 bases: TGTGCCAGCAGCTTGACTGGGGTGGTTGGCACTGAAGCTTTCTTT. This encodes CASSLTGVVGTEAFF.

At least ten counts were recorded for this clonotype. The V call is TRBV6-1, the J call TRBJ2-2; perhaps TRBD2 as D (6 bases). Germline V CDR1 and CDR2: MNHNS, SASEGT. The CDR3 covers 15 residues. V lost 7 bases, J lost 1 base, and 13 bases lay in between. The CDR3 bases are TGTGCCAGCACCCCCCGAGCGGGGAACACCGGGGAGCTGTTTTTT. Amino acids: CASTPRAGNTGELFF.

The chain links TRBV2 to TRBJ2-7; 8 bases fit TRBD2. V lost 4 bases to trimming and J lost 0 bases; unmatched junction nucleotides: 8. This CDR3 has 16 amino acids. Germline CDR1 and CDR2: SNHLY and FYNNEI. The CDR3 sequence is CASSGVSGTSSYEQYF. The CDR3 region has the DNA TGTGCCAGCAGTGGGGTTAGCGGGACGAGCTCCTACGAGCAGTACTTC.

The rearrangement joins TRBV19 to TRBJ1-3; D remains ambiguous. Trimming took off 7 bases at V and 0 bases at J, with 10 bases between the two ends. The germline gives CDR1 LNHDA, CDR2 SQIVND (reference sequence). CDR3 size: 14 residues. CDR3 DNA sequence: TGTGCCAGTACCCCCGCGAGCTCTGGAAACACCATATATTTT. This gives the protein CASTPASSGNTIYF.